This T cell receptor beta chain is drawn from a study of blood T cell repertoires in COVID-19. About the study: Some COVID-19 samples were acute and others convalescent; all came from the United States, Italy and Spain.

The V end was cut by 4 bases, the J end by 4 bases, with 14 bases between. The germline gives CDR1 MGHRA, CDR2 YSYEKL. CDR3 length: 14 amino acids. Repertoires were generated with immunoSEQ multiplex PCR, while TCRdb's copy carries only in-frame clones and drops some. The data hold about 73,000 clones, with about 88% observed a single time. The sequence was collected from a woman aged 80 or older with active or convalescent COVID-19. The chain is built from TRBV4-1 and TRBJ2-7; possible D gene TRBD2, 5 bases. Sequenced: peripheral blood. CDR3 region: CASSLTVSGYEQYF. In DNA, the CDR3 is TGCGCCAGCAGCCTTACCGTGTCGGGGTACGAGCAGTACTTC.